This T cell receptor beta chain was sequenced in a study of blood T cells in healthy people across ages. Whenever a sample was processed, at least 6 million PBMCs were isolated. To note about this clonotype: As yet, its antigen is unknown.

Study-level points and caveats: Naive T cell percentage and TCR beta diversity correlated strongly. Nothing was known about donor CMV status, and this possibly confounded expanded clonotype changes.

The germline gives CDR1 SEHNR, CDR2 FQNEAQ (reference sequence). This CDR3 region has 14 residues. V was clipped by 4 bases and J by 4 bases, with 11 bases between them. A sample-barcoded 5' primer and a J-beta primer mix were used in a second PCR of roughly 7 to 11 cycles. Each cDNA molecule carried a tag from a template-switch adaptor that contained 12 random nucleotides. One entry per CDR3 protein results from TCRdb running MiXCR on the 5' RACE reads. The sample has 800,000 or so distinct CDR3 sequences, less than 80% seen once. The chain combines TRBV7-9 with TRBJ2-1; no reliable D call. This clonotype was obtained from a man younger than 45 in good health. Sequenced: blood. The CDR3 sequence: CASSSDAKYNEQFF. The CDR3 coding sequence is TGTGCCAGCAGCTCCGACGCCAAATACAATGAGCAGTTCTTC.